These T cell receptor beta chains were read from a single sample in a study of blood T cell repertoires in COVID-19. Assay used: immunoSEQ multiplex PCR; TCRdb lists only in-frame clones, some missing. The table has approximately 210,000 clones, 84% seen once. Sequencing used peripheral blood. The receptors come from a human donor in a cohort sampled during active COVID-19. The CDR3 runs from the conserved cysteine through the conserved F or W. Fields, in order: CDR3 protein, CDR3 DNA, clone size, D gene, CDR3 length, J gene, V gene. A D gene is named only where the DNA matches it firmly. The size entry is marked missing in some rows and otherwise reads once, few, many or a size class.

CASNIFPGGSSYNEQFF	TGTGCCAGCAACATTTTCCCGGGCGGGAGCTCCTACAATGAGCAGTTCTTC	.	TRBD2	17	TRBJ2-1	TRBV2
CASSLVPDTGELFF	TGCGCCAGCAGCTTGGTACCAGACACCGGGGAGCTGTTTTTT	.	.	14	TRBJ2-2	TRBV5-1
CASSRTGGSRGNEQFF	TGTGCCAGCAGCCGAACAGGGGGCAGTAGGGGCAATGAGCAGTTCTTC	.	TRBD1	16	TRBJ2-1	TRBV7-8
CASSLLAGSIQETQYF	TGCGCCAGCAGCTTGCTGGCGGGATCAATCCAAGAGACCCAGTACTTC	.	.	16	TRBJ2-5	TRBV5-1
CASSARTGVGYTF	TGTGCCAGCAGCGCCAGGACAGGTGTTGGCTACACCTTC	.	TRBD1	13	TRBJ1-2	TRBV5-4
CASGHTPNYGYTF	TGTGCCAGCGGACACACCCCTAACTATGGCTACACCTTC	.	.	13	TRBJ1-2	TRBV6-5
CASSDLAGGLNEQFF	TGTGCCAGCAGCGACCTAGCGGGAGGTCTCAATGAGCAGTTCTTC	.	TRBD2	15	TRBJ2-1	TRBV28
CASSSGNTYEQYF	TGTGCCAGCTCGAGCGGGAACACCTACGAGCAGTACTTC	.	TRBD2	13	TRBJ2-7	TRBV18
CSVDDRGLPSNEQFF	TGCAGCGTTGATGACAGGGGGCTTCCCAGTAATGAGCAGTTCTTC	.	TRBD1	15	TRBJ2-1	TRBV29-1
CAWSGGAYEQYF	TGTGCCTGGAGCGGCGGAGCCTACGAGCAGTACTTC	.	.	12	TRBJ2-7	TRBV30
CASSPTGANVLTF	TGTGCCAGCAGTCCGACAGGGGCCAACGTCCTGACTTTC	.	.	13	TRBJ2-6	TRBV27
CASSSQGPTEAFF	TGTGCCAGTAGTTCCCAGGGGCCCACTGAAGCTTTCTTT	.	.	13	TRBJ1-1	TRBV19
CASSPRTGANYEQYF	TGCGCCAGCAGCCCAAGGACAGGGGCTAACTACGAGCAGTACTTC	.	TRBD1	15	TRBJ2-7	TRBV5-1
CASSLVLTLNEQFF	TGTGCCAGCAGCTTGGTCTTGACTCTAAATGAGCAGTTCTTC	.	.	14	TRBJ2-1	TRBV5-4
CASSKGGLPGPQETQYF	TGTGCCAGTAGTAAAGGGGGCTTACCTGGGCCACAAGAGACCCAGTACTTC	few	TRBD1	17	TRBJ2-5	TRBV19
CASSPRQGKSYNEQFF	TGTGCCAGTAGTCCGCGACAGGGGAAGTCCTACAATGAGCAGTTCTTC	once	TRBD1	16	TRBJ2-1	TRBV19
CASSVVGESRAFF	TGTGCCAGCAGCGTTGTAGGGGAATCTAGGGCTTTCTTT	.	.	13	TRBJ1-1	TRBV9
CASSLQSGSYSEQFF	TGCGCCAGCAGCTTGCAGAGCGGGAGTTACTCTGAGCAGTTCTTC	.	TRBD2	15	TRBJ2-1	TRBV5-1
CASSQDRAGANVLTF	TGCGCCAGCAGCCAGGACAGGGCTGGGGCCAACGTCCTGACTTTC	few	TRBD1	15	TRBJ2-6	TRBV5-1
CASSTTGTATGELFF	TGTGCCAGTAGTACCACCGGGACAGCCACCGGGGAGCTGTTTTTT	.	TRBD1	15	TRBJ2-2	TRBV19
CASSLGHANSPLHF	TGTGCCAGCAGCCTGGGACATGCTAATTCACCCCTCCACTTT	.	.	14	TRBJ1-6	TRBV28
CASSISGTGYSNQPQHF	TGTGCCAGTAGTATATCCGGGACAGGCTATAGCAATCAGCCCCAGCATTTT	.	TRBD1	17	TRBJ1-5	TRBV19
CATQARGDQPQHF	TGTGCCACTCAAGCCAGGGGGGATCAGCCCCAGCATTTT	.	TRBD1	13	TRBJ1-5	TRBV10-3
CASSLGGWTGPDTQYF	TGTGCCAGCAGCTTAGGAGGTTGGACAGGGCCAGATACGCAGTATTTT	.	TRBD1	16	TRBJ2-3	TRBV7-6
CASSQLPGLATTDTQYF	TGCGCCAGCAGCCAATTACCGGGACTAGCGACCACAGATACGCAGTATTTT	.	TRBD2	17	TRBJ2-3	TRBV4-1
CASSNTPGKNEQFF	TGTGCCAGCAGTAACACCCCAGGGAAGAATGAGCAGTTCTTC	.	.	14	TRBJ2-1	TRBV7-8
CSATTGMNTEAFF	TGCAGCGCGACGACAGGGATGAACACTGAAGCTTTCTTT	.	TRBD1	13	TRBJ1-1	TRBV29-1
CATRQTGGTNQAFF	TGTGCCACCAGACAAACAGGGGGCACAAATCAGGCTTTCTTT	.	TRBD1	14	TRBJ1-1	TRBV24-1
CASSPAWDSRRTGELFF	TGTGCCAGCAGTCCCGCATGGGACAGCCGCCGAACCGGGGAGCTGTTTTTT	few	TRBD1	17	TRBJ2-2	TRBV7-9
CASSVATLPDTQYF	TGTGCCAGCAGCGTAGCTACTCTTCCAGATACGCAGTATTTT	.	.	14	TRBJ2-3	TRBV9
CASSPAGVNTEAFF	TGTGCCAGCTCACCCGCAGGGGTGAACACTGAAGCTTTCTTT	.	.	14	TRBJ1-1	TRBV18
CATTRDRGYNEQFF	TGTGCCACCACCCGGGACAGGGGCTACAATGAGCAGTTCTTC	.	TRBD1	14	TRBJ2-1	TRBV15
CATSDLGQLNEQFF	TGTGCCACCAGTGATTTGGGGCAGCTCAATGAGCAGTTCTTC	.	.	14	TRBJ2-1	TRBV24-1
CASSKGQGDQPQHF	TGTGCCAGTAGTAAGGGACAGGGGGATCAGCCCCAGCATTTT	.	TRBD1	14	TRBJ1-5	TRBV19
CASSLDWGVAGELFF	TGTGCCAGCAGCTTAGATTGGGGGGTCGCCGGGGAGCTGTTTTTT	.	.	15	TRBJ2-2	TRBV11-2
CASSQGGRPNSPLHF	TGTGCCAGCAGCCAAGGTGGCAGGCCAAATTCACCCCTCCACTTT	once	.	15	TRBJ1-6	TRBV3-1/TRBV3-2
CASSRGGEQETQYF	TGTGCTAGCTCTCGGGGGGGCGAACAAGAGACCCAGTACTTC	once	TRBD2	14	TRBJ2-5	TRBV7-7
CASSQINEQFF	TGTGCCAGCAGCCAAATAAATGAGCAGTTCTTC	once	.	11	TRBJ2-1	TRBV3-1/TRBV3-2
CASSQDLRDRVFRQPQHF	TGCGCCAGCAGCCAAGATCTTAGGGACAGGGTTTTTCGGCAGCCCCAGCATTTT	.	TRBD1	18	TRBJ1-5	TRBV4-1
CASSPSGGLLYNEQFF	TGTGCCAGCAGCCCCTCGGGGGGCCTCCTCTACAATGAGCAGTTCTTC	once	.	16	TRBJ2-1	TRBV3-1/TRBV3-2
CASSSKQQGNTGELFF	TGCGCCAGCAGCTCTAAACAGCAGGGCAACACCGGGGAGCTGTTTTTT	.	.	16	TRBJ2-2	TRBV5-1
CASSRGGSGVHNEQFF	TGCGCCAGCAGCCGGGGCGGGAGCGGGGTCCACAATGAGCAGTTCTTC	.	TRBD2	16	TRBJ2-1	TRBV5-1
CASSQARGAGELFF	TGTGCCAGCAGCCAAGCTCGGGGGGCCGGGGAGCTGTTTTTT	few	TRBD2	14	TRBJ2-2	TRBV14
CSVGQYQETQYF	TGCAGCGTAGGACAGTACCAAGAGACCCAGTACTTC	.	.	12	TRBJ2-5	TRBV29-1
CASSPDREDYYGYTF	TGTGCCAGCAGCCCCGACAGGGAAGACTACTATGGCTACACCTTC	.	TRBD1	15	TRBJ1-2	TRBV11-1
CASSLGVTGLENIQYF	TGTGCCAGCAGCTTAGGGGTGACAGGGCTAGAAAACATTCAGTACTTC	.	TRBD1	16	TRBJ2-4	TRBV7-2
CASSLLQYGYTF	TGTGCCAGCAGTTTATTACAGTATGGCTACACCTTC	few	.	12	TRBJ1-2	TRBV28
CASSPAQARTQYF	TGTGCCAGCAGCCCTGCCCAGGCACGGACCCAGTACTTC	few	.	13	TRBJ2-5	TRBV7-2
CASSPSVGADYTDTQYF	TGTGCTAGCAGCCCTTCAGTAGGGGCGGATTACACAGATACGCAGTATTTT	.	.	17	TRBJ2-3	TRBV7-7
CSAGGGGIDTQYF	TGCAGCGCCGGGGGCGGGGGTATAGATACGCAGTATTTT	.	.	13	TRBJ2-3	TRBV29-1
CASSPPGLATDTQYF	TGTGCCAGCAGCCCCCCGGGACTAGCTACAGATACGCAGTATTTT	.	TRBD2	15	TRBJ2-3	TRBV4-2
CASSSSGRLHYEQYF	TGTGCCAGCAGCTCTAGCGGGAGGCTGCACTACGAGCAGTACTTC	.	TRBD2	15	TRBJ2-7	TRBV7-2
CASSLTLTMNTEAFF	TGTGCCAGCAGCTTAACACTAACTATGAACACTGAAGCTTTCTTT	.	.	15	TRBJ1-1	TRBV11-2
CASATGYTTPLHF	TGCGCCAGCGCTACAGGATATACGACACCCCTCCACTTT	.	.	13	TRBJ1-6	TRBV5-1
CASSIQQGGTGELFF	TGTGCCAGTAGTATACAACAGGGGGGCACCGGGGAGCTGTTTTTT	.	TRBD1	15	TRBJ2-2	TRBV19
CAIKSLADEKLFF	TGTGCCATCAAAAGTTTAGCTGATGAAAAACTGTTTTTT	.	.	13	TRBJ1-4	TRBV10-3
CASKRLAGDVDEQFF	TGCGCCAGCAAGCGCCTAGCGGGAGACGTGGATGAGCAGTTCTTC	.	TRBD2	15	TRBJ2-1	TRBV5-1
CASSLRAGEQYF	TGTGCCAGCAGCTTGAGAGCGGGAGAGCAGTACTTC	.	TRBD2	12	TRBJ2-7	TRBV11-2
CASSRTVPDTQYF	TGTGCCAGCAGCCGGACAGTCCCAGATACGCAGTATTTT	once	.	13	TRBJ2-3	TRBV6-5